This TCR beta chain was sequenced in a study of tumor and adjacent non-tumor tissue in lung cancer. Overall study context: On average, productive TCRbeta reads reached roughly 4.2 million per sample.

The library came from three nested PCR rounds adapted from ARM-PCR protocols. TCRdb fed the multiplex PCR reads into MiXCR, producing one record per CDR3 protein. The sample lists around 66,000 distinct CDR3 sequences; more than 70% were seen once. About this clonotype: One junction end does not reproduce the germline sequence, and a read error may be involved.

No cell sorting was done before RNA was extracted from the tissue. The sample was lung tumor tissue. This receptor was obtained from a man in his 60s with non-small cell lung cancer.

The CDR3 nucleotides read TGTACCAGCAGCTTATTCGTTTTGTCCGGGGCCTACAATGAGCAGTTCTTC. Translating it yields CTSSLFVLSGAYNEQFF. The J gene is TRBJ2-1, the V gene TRBV7-9, with TRBD2 as a possible D gene (5 bases). Per the germline V gene, CDR1 is SEHNR and CDR2 is FQNEAQ (reference sequence). The CDR3 length is 17 residues. Drawing the rest from reference TRBV7-9 and TRBJ2-1, the complete variable domain is DTGVSQNPRHKITKRGQNVTFRCDPISEHNRLYWYRQTLGQGPEFLTYFQNEAQLEKSRLLSDRFSAERPKGSFSTLEIQRTEQGDSAMYLCTSSLFVLSGAYNEQFFGPGTRLTVL.